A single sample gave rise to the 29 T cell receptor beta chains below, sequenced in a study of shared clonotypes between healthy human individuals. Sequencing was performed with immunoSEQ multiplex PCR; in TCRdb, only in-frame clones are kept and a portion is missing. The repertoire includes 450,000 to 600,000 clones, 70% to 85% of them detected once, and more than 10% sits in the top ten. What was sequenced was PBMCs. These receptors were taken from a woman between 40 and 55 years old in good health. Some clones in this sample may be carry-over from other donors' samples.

The CDR3 bases are TGTGCCAGCGGCGTTGCACAGAACTATGGCTACACCTTC. It encodes CASGVAQNYGYTF. The chain employs TRBV28 and TRBJ1-2; D gene uncertain. Germline V gene lookup returns CDR1 MDHEN and CDR2 SYDVKM. V lost 8 bases and J lost 2, with 12 bases in between. The CDR3 consists of 13 residues.

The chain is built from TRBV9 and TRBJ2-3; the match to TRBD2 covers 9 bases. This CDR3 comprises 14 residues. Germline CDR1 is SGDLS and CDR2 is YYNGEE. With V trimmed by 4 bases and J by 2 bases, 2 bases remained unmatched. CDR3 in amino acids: CASSPSGTTDTQYF. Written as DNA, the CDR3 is TGTGCCAGCAGCCCTAGCGGGACCACAGATACGCAGTATTTT. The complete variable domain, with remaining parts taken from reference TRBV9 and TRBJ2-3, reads DSGVTQTPKHLITATGQRVTLRCSPRSGDLSVYWYQQSLDQGLQFLIQYYNGEERAKGNILERFSAQQFPDLHSELNLSSLELGDSALYFCASSPSGTTDTQYFGPGTRLTVL.

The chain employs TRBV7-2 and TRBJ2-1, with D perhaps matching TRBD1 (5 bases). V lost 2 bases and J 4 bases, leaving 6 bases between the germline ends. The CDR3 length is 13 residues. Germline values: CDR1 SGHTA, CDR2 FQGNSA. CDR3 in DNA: TGTGCCAGCAGCTTACAGGGTTACAATGAGCAGTTCTTC. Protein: CASSLQGYNEQFF.

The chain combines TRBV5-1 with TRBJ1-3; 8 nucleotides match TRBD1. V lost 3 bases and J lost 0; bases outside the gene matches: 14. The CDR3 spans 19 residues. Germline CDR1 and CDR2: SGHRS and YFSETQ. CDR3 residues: CASSWAPQGQGASGNTIYF. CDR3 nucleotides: TGCGCCAGCAGCTGGGCCCCACAAGGACAGGGAGCCTCTGGAAACACCATATATTTT.

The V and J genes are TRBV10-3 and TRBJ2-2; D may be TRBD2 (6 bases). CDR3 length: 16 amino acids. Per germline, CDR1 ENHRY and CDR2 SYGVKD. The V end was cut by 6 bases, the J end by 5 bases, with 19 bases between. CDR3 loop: CAIRKGTGSVTGELFF. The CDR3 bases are TGTGCCATCAGGAAAGGGACTGGTTCAGTGACCGGGGAGCTGTTTTTT.

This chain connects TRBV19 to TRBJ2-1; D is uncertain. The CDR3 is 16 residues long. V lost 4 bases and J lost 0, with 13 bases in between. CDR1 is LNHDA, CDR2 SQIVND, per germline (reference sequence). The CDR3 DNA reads TGTGCCAGTAGTAAAGACTGGGGAAGCTCCTACAATGAGCAGTTCTTC. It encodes CASSKDWGSSYNEQFF.

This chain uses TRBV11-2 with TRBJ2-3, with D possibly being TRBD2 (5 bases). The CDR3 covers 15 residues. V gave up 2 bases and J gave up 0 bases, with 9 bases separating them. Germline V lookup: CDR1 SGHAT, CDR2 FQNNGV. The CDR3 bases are TGTGCCAGCAGCTTAAGCGGATCTAGCACAGATACGCAGTATTTT. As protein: CASSLSGSSTDTQYF.

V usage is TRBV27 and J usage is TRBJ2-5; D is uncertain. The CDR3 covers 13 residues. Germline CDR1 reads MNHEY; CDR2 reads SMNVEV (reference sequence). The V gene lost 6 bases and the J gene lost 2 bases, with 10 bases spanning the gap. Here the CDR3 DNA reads TGTGCCAGCAGCTTGAAGGAACAAGAGACCCAGTACTTC. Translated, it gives CASSLKEQETQYF.

CDR3 region: CASSLELNTEAFF. The CDR3 DNA reads as TGTGCCAGCAGCTTGGAGCTGAACACTGAAGCTTTCTTT. The J gene is TRBJ1-1, the V gene TRBV5-4; D is unclear. Germline V gives CDR1 SGHNT, CDR2 YYREEE (reference sequence). Trimming cost V 0 bases and J 0 bases, with 3 bases left between them. CDR3 length equals 13 residues.

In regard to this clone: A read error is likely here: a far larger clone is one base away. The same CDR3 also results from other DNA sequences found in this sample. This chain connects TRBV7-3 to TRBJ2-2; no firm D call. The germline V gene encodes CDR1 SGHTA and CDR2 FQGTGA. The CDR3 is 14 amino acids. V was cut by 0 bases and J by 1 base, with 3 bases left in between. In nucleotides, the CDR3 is TGTGCCAGCAGCTTAACCAGGAACACCGGGGAGCTGTTTTTT. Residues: CASSLTRNTGELFF.

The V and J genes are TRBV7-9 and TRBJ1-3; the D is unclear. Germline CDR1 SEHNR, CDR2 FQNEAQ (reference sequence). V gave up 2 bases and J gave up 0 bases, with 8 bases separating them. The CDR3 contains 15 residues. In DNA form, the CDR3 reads TGTGCCAGCAGCTTATTGCCGAACTCTGGAAACACCATATATTTT. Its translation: CASSLLPNSGNTIYF. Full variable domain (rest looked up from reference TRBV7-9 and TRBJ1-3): DTGVSQNPRHKITKRGQNVTFRCDPISEHNRLYWYRQTLGQGPEFLTYFQNEAQLEKSRLLSDRFSAERPKGSFSTLEIQRTEQGDSAMYLCASSLLPNSGNTIYFGEGSWLTVV.

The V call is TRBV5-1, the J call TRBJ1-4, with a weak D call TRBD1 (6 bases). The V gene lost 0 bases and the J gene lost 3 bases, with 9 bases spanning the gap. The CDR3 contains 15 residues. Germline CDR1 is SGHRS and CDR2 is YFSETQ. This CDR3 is CASSLAGGSNEKLFF. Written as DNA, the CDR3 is TGCGCCAGCAGCTTGGCCGGGGGCTCTAATGAAAAACTGTTTTTT.

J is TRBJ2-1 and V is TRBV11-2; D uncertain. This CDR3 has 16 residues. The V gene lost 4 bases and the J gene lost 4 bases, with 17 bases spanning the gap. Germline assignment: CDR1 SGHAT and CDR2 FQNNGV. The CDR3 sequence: CASSSGVHPEYNEQFF. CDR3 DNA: TGTGCCAGCAGCTCCGGAGTGCACCCGGAATACAATGAGCAGTTCTTC.

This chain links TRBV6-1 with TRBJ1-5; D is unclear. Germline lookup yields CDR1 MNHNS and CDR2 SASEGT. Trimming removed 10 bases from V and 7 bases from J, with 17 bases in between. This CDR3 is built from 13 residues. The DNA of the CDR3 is TGTGCCACTCTGGACCTACAATACCAGCCCCAGCATTTT. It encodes CATLDLQYQPQHF.

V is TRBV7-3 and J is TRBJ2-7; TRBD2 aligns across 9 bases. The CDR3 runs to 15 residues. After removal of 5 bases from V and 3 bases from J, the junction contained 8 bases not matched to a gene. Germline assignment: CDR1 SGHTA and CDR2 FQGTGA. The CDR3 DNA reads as TGTGCCAGCAGCCCCCAGACTAGCGGAGTCTACGAGCAGTACTTC. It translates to CASSPQTSGVYEQYF.

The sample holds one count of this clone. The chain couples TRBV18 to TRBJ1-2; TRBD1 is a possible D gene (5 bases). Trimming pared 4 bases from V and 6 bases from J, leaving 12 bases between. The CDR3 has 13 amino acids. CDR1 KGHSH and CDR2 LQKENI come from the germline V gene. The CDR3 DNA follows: TGTGCCAGCTCACGACTCCGGGGCGATGGCTACACCTTC. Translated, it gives CASSRLRGDGYTF.

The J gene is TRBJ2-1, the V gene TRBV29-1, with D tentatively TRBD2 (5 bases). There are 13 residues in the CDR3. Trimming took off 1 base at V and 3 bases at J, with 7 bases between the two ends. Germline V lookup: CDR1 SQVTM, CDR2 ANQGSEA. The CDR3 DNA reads TGCAGCGTTGAAGGGACTGGCTACAATGAGCAGTTCTTC. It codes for CSVEGTGYNEQFF.

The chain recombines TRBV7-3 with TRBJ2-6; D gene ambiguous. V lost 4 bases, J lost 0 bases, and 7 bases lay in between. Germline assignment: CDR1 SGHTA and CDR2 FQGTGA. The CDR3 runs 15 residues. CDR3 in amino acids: CASSYTDSGANVLTF. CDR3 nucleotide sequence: TGTGCCAGCAGCTATACAGACTCTGGGGCCAACGTCCTGACTTTC.

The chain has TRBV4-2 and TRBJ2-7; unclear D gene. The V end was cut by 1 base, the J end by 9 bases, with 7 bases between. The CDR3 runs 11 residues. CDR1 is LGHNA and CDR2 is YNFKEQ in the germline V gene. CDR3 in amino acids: CASSQGAPQYF. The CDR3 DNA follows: TGTGCCAGCAGCCAAGGGGCCCCGCAGTACTTC.

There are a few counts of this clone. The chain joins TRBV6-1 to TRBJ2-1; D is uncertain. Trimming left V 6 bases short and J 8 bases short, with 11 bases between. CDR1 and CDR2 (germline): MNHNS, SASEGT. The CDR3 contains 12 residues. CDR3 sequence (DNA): TGTGCCAGCAGCGCAACGTTCTATGAGCAGTTCTTC. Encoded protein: CASSATFYEQFF.

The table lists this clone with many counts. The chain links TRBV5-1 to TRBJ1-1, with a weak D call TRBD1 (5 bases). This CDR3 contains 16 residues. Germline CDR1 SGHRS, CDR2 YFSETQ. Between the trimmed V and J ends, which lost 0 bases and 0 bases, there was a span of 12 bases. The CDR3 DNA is TGCGCCAGCAGCTTGGCAGGGCGCGGGGTGAACACTGAAGCTTTCTTT. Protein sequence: CASSLAGRGVNTEAFF.

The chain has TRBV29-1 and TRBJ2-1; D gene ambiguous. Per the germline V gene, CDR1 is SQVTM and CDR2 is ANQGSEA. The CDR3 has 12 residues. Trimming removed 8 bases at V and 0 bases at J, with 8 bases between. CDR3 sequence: CSLKSSYNEQFF. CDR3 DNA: TGCAGCCTTAAGAGCTCCTACAATGAGCAGTTCTTC.

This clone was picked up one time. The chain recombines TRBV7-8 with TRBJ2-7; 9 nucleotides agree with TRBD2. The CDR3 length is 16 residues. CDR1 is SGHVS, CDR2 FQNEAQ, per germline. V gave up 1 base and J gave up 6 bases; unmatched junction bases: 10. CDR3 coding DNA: TGTGCCAGCAGCTTAGTGAGCGCCAGCGGGAGGTTCGAGCAGTACTTC. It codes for CASSLVSASGRFEQYF.

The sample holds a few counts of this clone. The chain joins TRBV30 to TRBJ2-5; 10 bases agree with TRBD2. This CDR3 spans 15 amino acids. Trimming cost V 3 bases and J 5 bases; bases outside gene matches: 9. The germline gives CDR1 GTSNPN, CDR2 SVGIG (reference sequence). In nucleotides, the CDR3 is TGTGCCTGGAGCTTAGCGGGAGGAGATGCGGAGACCCAGTACTTC. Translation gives CAWSLAGGDAETQYF.

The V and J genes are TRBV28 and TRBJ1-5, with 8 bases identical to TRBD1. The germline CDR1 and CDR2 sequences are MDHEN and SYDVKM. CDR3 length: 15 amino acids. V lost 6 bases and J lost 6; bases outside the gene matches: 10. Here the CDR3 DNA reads TGTGCCAGCAGATCCATTGACAGGGGACGTCAGCCCCAGCATTTT. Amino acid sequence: CASRSIDRGRQPQHF.

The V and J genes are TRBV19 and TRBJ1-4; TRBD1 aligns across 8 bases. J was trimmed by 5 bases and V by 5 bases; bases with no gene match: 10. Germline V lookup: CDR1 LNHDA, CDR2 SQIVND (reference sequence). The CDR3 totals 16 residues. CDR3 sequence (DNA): TGTGCCAGTAGTCTCAATGGACAGGGAGGAAATGAAAAACTGTTTTTT. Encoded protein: CASSLNGQGGNEKLFF.

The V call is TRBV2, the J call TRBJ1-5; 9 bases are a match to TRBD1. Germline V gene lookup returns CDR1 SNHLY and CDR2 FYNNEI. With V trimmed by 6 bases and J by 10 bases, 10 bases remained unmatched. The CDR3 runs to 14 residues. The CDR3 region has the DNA TGTGCCAGCAGCACTGACAGGGGGTATGATCCCCAGCATTTT. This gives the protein CASSTDRGYDPQHF.

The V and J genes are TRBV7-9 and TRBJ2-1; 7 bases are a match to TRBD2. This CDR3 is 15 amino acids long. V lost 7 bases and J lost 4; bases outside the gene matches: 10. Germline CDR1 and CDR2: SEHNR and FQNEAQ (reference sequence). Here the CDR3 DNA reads TGTGCCAGCACCGAAGAGGAGCGGGGATACAATGAGCAGTTCTTC. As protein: CASTEEERGYNEQFF.

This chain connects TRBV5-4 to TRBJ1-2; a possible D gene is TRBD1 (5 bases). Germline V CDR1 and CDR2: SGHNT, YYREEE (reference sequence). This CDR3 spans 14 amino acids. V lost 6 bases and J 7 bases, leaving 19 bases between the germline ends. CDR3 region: CASIKWGASGGYTF. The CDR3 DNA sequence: TGTGCCAGCATCAAGTGGGGCGCTTCTGGTGGCTACACCTTC.